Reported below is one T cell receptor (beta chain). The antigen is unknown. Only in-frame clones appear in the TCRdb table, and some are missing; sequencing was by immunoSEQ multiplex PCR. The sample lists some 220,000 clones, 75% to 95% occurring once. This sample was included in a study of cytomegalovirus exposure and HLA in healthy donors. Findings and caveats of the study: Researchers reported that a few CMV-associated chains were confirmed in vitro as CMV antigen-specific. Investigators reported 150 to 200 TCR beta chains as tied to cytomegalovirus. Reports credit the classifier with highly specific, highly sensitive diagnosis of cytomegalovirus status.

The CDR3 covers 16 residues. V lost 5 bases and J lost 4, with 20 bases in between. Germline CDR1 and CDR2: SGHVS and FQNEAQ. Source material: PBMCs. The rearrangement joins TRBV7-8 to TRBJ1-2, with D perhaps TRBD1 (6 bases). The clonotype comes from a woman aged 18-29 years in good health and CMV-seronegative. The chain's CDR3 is CASSPRRGARPYGYTF. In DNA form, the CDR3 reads TGTGCCAGCAGCCCACGACGGGGGGCCCGTCCCTATGGCTACACCTTC.